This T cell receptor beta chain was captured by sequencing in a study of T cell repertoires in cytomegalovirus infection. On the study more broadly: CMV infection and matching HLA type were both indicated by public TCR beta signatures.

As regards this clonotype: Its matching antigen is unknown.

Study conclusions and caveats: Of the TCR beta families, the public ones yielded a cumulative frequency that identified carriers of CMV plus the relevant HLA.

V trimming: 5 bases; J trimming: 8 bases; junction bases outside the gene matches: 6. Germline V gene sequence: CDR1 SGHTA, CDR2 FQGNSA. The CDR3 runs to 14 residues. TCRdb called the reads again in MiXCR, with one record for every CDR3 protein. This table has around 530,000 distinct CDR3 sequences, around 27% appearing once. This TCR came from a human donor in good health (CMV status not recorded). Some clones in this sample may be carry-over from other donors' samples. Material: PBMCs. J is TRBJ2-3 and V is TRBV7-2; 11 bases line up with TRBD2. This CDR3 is CASSPLAGVGTQYF. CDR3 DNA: TGTGCCAGCAGCCCACTAGCGGGAGTTGGTACGCAGTATTTT. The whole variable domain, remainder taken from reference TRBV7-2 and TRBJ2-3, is GAGVSQSPSNKVTEKGKDVELRCDPISGHTALYWYRQSLGQGLEFLIYFQGNSAPDKSGLPSDRFSAERTGGSVSTLTIQRTQQEDSAVYLCASSPLAGVGTQYFGPGTRLTVL.